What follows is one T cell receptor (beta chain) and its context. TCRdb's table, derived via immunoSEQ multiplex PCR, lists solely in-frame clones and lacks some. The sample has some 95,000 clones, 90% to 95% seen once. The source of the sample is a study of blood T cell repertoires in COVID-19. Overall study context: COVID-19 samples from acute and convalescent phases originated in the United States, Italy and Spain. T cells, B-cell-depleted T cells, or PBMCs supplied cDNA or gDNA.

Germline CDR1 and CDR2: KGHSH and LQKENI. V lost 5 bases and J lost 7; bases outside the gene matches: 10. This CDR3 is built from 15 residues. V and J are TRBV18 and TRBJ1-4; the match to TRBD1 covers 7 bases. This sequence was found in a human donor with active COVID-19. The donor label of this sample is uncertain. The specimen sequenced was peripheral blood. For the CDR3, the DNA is TGTGCCAGCTCAGCAGGCGACAGGGTCGCTGAAAAACTGTTTTTT. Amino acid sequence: CASSAGDRVAEKLFF.